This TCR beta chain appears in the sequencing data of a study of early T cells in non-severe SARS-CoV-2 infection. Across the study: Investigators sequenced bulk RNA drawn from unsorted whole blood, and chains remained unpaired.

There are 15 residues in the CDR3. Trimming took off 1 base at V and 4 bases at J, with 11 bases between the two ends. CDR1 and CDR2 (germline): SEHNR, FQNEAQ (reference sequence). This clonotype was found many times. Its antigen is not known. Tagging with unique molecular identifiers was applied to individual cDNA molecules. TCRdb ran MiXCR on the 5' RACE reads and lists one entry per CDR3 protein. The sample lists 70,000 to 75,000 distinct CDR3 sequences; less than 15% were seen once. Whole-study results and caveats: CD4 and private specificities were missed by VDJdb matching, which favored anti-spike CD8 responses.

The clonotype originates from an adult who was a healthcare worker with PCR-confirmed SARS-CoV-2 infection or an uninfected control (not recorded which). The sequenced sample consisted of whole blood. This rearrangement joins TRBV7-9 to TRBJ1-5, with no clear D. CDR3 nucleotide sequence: TGTGCCAGCAGCTTAGAGAGGGCACGGAATCAGCCCCAGCATTTT. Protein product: CASSLERARNQPQHF.